One sample yielded the 28 T cell receptor beta chains listed below, sequenced in a study of PD-L1 blockade in urothelial cancer. Sequencing was performed with immunoSEQ multiplex PCR; in TCRdb, only in-frame clones are kept and a portion is missing. This repertoire shows some 30,000 clones, 85% to 90% found once; its top ten account for 1.5% to 2%. The specimen comprised PBMCs, sampled around atezolizumab (anti-PD-L1) treatment. The receptors here all came from a man aged 50 to 59 with urothelial cancer.

J is TRBJ1-3 and V is TRBV4-3; no reliable D call. The CDR3 consists of 15 residues. Trimming cost V 3 bases and J 0 bases, with 9 bases left between them. Germline V gene sequence: CDR1 LGHNA, CDR2 YSLEER. CDR3 coding DNA: TGCGCCAGCAGCCAGGGCCTCAGCTCTGGAAACACCATATATTTT. Translation gives CASSQGLSSGNTIYF.

The chain joins TRBV19 to TRBJ2-5; 7 bases map to TRBD2. Germline V lookup: CDR1 LNHDA, CDR2 SQIVND (reference sequence). With V trimmed by 5 bases and J by 0 bases, 9 bases remained unmatched. The CDR3 totals 16 residues. CDR3 nucleotide sequence: TGTGCCAGTAGTCTCCCCAGCGGGGCTTACCAAGAGACCCAGTACTTC. This encodes CASSLPSGAYQETQYF.

This clone is medium-sized by share. The genes are TRBV5-4 and TRBJ1-2; D is possibly TRBD1 (5 bases). Trimming took off 7 bases at V and 7 bases at J, with 14 bases between the two ends. The CDR3 is 12 residues long. Germline lookup yields CDR1 SGHNT and CDR2 YYREEE (reference sequence). CDR3 coding DNA: TGTGCCAGCGCCGACTCGGGGGTTGGCTACACCTTC. Its translation is CASADSGVGYTF.

The gene calls are TRBV7-7 and TRBJ2-5, with 7 bases that match TRBD2. CDR1 and CDR2 from the germline V gene are SSHAT and FNYEAQ (reference sequence). The CDR3 covers 16 residues. Losses at the gene ends were 5 bases for V and 2 bases for J; bases not matched to a gene: 11. The CDR3 is CASSKGLAVGQETQYF. The CDR3 coding sequence is TGTGCCAGCAGCAAGGGCCTAGCGGTAGGGCAAGAGACCCAGTACTTC.

The rearrangement links TRBV5-6 to TRBJ2-3; TRBD2 is a possible D gene (6 bases). Germline V gene lookup returns CDR1 SGHDT and CDR2 YYEEEE. This CDR3 is 18 amino acids long. The ends were cut back, 1 base at V and 0 bases at J, with 18 bases in the middle. In nucleotides, the CDR3 is TGTGCCAGCAGCTTGCCCTTTTTTTCTAGCGAGAGCACAGATACGCAGTATTTT. This codes for CASSLPFFSSESTDTQYF.

This clone was detected a few times. The chain recombines TRBV7-9 with TRBJ1-2; 10 bases line up with TRBD1. This CDR3 has 16 amino acids. Losses at the gene ends were 5 bases for V and 1 base for J; bases not matched to a gene: 7. In germline, CDR1 is SEHNR, CDR2 FQNEAQ (reference sequence). In DNA, the CDR3 is TGTGCCAGCAGCCCGGGGACAGGGGAGGATAACTATGGCTACACCTTC. This encodes CASSPGTGEDNYGYTF. The complete variable domain, with remaining parts taken from reference TRBV7-9 and TRBJ1-2, reads DTGVSQNPRHKITKRGQNVTFRCDPISEHNRLYWYRQTLGQGPEFLTYFQNEAQLEKSRLLSDRFSAERPKGSFSTLEIQRTEQGDSAMYLCASSPGTGEDNYGYTFGSGTRLTVV.

The chain couples TRBV5-1 to TRBJ2-5; 13 bases agree with TRBD2. CDR1 and CDR2 (germline): SGHRS, YFSETQ. The CDR3 spans 15 residues. V lost 1 base and J lost 4; bases outside the gene matches: 1. The CDR3 is CASSLTSGGGETQYF. Here the CDR3 DNA reads TGCGCCAGCAGCTTGACTAGCGGGGGGGGAGAGACCCAGTACTTC.

The chain carries TRBV27 and TRBJ2-7; 11 bases line up with TRBD2. CDR3 size: 16 residues. The V gene's germline CDR1 is MNHEY and CDR2 SMNVEV (reference sequence). The V and J ends lost 4 bases and 3 bases, in that order; junction bases with no gene match: 8. CDR3 amino acids: CASSSLLAGAGYEQYF. The CDR3 bases are TGTGCCAGCAGTTCCCTACTAGCGGGAGCTGGCTACGAGCAGTACTTC.

The chain carries TRBV9 and TRBJ1-2; TRBD1 agrees at 8 bases. Trimming took 3 bases from V and 8 from J; bases not matched to a gene: 12. The germline CDR1 and CDR2 sequences are SGDLS and YYNGEE. The CDR3 has 15 residues. The CDR3 sequence is CASSAIPGQASGYTF. DNA for the CDR3: TGTGCCAGCAGCGCAATTCCGGGACAGGCAAGCGGCTACACCTTC.

V and J are TRBV5-1 and TRBJ1-2; D unresolved. The germline gives CDR1 SGHRS, CDR2 YFSETQ. This CDR3 comprises 13 residues. Deletions cut 0 bases from V and 2 bases from J, with 5 bases between. The CDR3 nucleotides read TGCGCCAGCAGCTTGGAAGAGAACTATGGCTACACCTTC. This encodes CASSLEENYGYTF.

The gene calls are TRBV6-5 and TRBJ2-7, with 9 bases lining up with TRBD2. J was trimmed by 3 bases and V by 4 bases; bases with no gene match: 7. The CDR3 is 15 residues long. Germline values: CDR1 MNHEY, CDR2 SVGAGI. CDR3 amino acids: CASSLAGGAVYEQYF. The CDR3 bases are TGTGCCAGCAGTTTGGCGGGAGGGGCGGTCTACGAGCAGTACTTC.

Only a few counts were recorded for this clone. V is TRBV6-1 and J is TRBJ1-2; a possible D gene is TRBD1 (6 bases). V was shortened by 5 bases and J by 8 bases, with 21 bases between the two germline ends. The CDR3 is 15 residues long. Germline CDR1 and CDR2: MNHNS and SASEGT. In nucleotides, the CDR3 is TGTGCCAGCAGTTCCCGCGAGGACAGCTATGGAGGCTACACCTTC. This gives the protein CASSSREDSYGGYTF.

This clone was detected once. This chain uses TRBV6-5 with TRBJ1-3; D not certain. Germline lookup yields CDR1 MNHEY and CDR2 SVGAGI. The ends were cut back, 0 bases at V and 4 bases at J, with 13 bases in the middle. The CDR3 extends over 16 amino acids. CDR3: CASSYSLGGGGNTIYF. CDR3 bases: TGTGCCAGCAGTTACTCATTGGGAGGAGGCGGAAACACCATATATTTT.

V is TRBV7-2 and J is TRBJ2-2, with D perhaps TRBD1 (6 bases). Germline V CDR1 and CDR2: SGHTA, FQGNSA. The ends were cut back, 5 bases at V and 0 bases at J, with 22 bases in the middle. The CDR3 has 19 residues. In DNA, the CDR3 is TGTGCCAGCAGCCCCGGTCGGGGCAGGGGACGATCGAACACCGGGGAGCTGTTTTTT. Translated, it gives CASSPGRGRGRSNTGELFF.

This clone was detected once. V is TRBV19 and J is TRBJ1-2, with D possibly matching TRBD1 (5 bases). Looked up from germline, CDR1 is LNHDA and CDR2 is SQIVND (reference sequence). Between the trimmed V and J ends, which lost 8 bases and 3 bases, there was a span of 13 bases. The CDR3 sequence is 13 residues long. In nucleotides, the CDR3 is TGTGCCAGTGGACACGGGAGTGACTATGGCTACACCTTC. Translated: CASGHGSDYGYTF.

The J gene is TRBJ2-3, the V gene TRBV15; the match to TRBD1 covers 10 bases. V gave up 0 bases and J gave up 5 bases; unmatched junction bases: 5. There are 16 residues in the CDR3. Per germline, CDR1 LNHNV and CDR2 YYDKDF (reference sequence). The CDR3 loop is CATSRDRGQGRDTQYF. The CDR3 bases are TGTGCCACCAGCAGAGATCGGGGACAGGGGAGAGATACGCAGTATTTT.

This chain uses TRBV9 with TRBJ1-2; D possibly corresponds to TRBD1 (6 bases). CDR3 size: 15 residues. The germline V gene has CDR1 SGDLS and CDR2 YYNGEE. V shed 1 base and J shed 7 bases, with 17 bases lying between them. CDR3 in amino acids: CASSVRDTGRGGYTF. CDR3 DNA sequence: TGTGCCAGCAGCGTAAGGGACACGGGTCGGGGTGGCTACACCTTC. The variable domain in full, with the rest retrieved from reference TRBV9 and TRBJ1-2, is DSGVTQTPKHLITATGQRVTLRCSPRSGDLSVYWYQQSLDQGLQFLIQYYNGEERAKGNILERFSAQQFPDLHSELNLSSLELGDSALYFCASSVRDTGRGGYTFGSGTRLTVV.

V is TRBV21-1 and J is TRBJ2-1; the D call in the table, TRBD1, was not verified against the DNA. TRBV21-1 is termed a pseudogene. CDR3 length equals 16 residues. CDR3 region: CASSKKKGDSDNEQFF. As DNA, the CDR3 is TGTGCCAGCAGCAAAAAAAAGGGGGATAGCGACAATGAGCAGTTCTTC.

The chain couples TRBV7-2 to TRBJ2-5; possibly TRBD2 for D (6 bases). The CDR3 runs 15 residues. Trimming removed 5 bases at V and 1 base at J, with 14 bases between. CDR1 is SGHTA and CDR2 is FQGNSA in the germline V gene. The CDR3 region is CASSPGRRAQETQYF. The CDR3 nucleotides are TGTGCCAGCAGCCCCGGGAGAAGGGCCCAAGAGACCCAGTACTTC.

The CDR3 region has the DNA TGTGCCAGCAGTGATGGGGCCCCCTACGAGCAGTACTTC. Its translation: CASSDGAPYEQYF. The chain recombines TRBV25-1 with TRBJ2-7, with D possibly being TRBD1 (5 bases). Germline assignment: CDR1 MGHDK and CDR2 SYGVNS. The CDR3 sequence is 13 residues long. V shed 3 bases and J shed 2 bases, with 8 bases lying between them.

This clone was counted once. The V gene is TRBV27, the J gene TRBJ2-7, with no clear D. V was pared by 4 bases and J by 7 bases, with 17 bases between. The CDR3 length is 14 residues. Germline V CDR1 and CDR2: MNHEY, SMNVEV (reference sequence). The CDR3 DNA sequence: TGTGCCAGCAGTTCTCCGGCGGTGAGGATGGAGCAGTACTTC. Its protein is CASSSPAVRMEQYF.

Here the CDR3 DNA reads TGTGCCAGCAGCTCCGGCAGTGGAGGGCCCGTCCAAGAGACCCAGTACTTC. Translated: CASSSGSGGPVQETQYF. This chain uses TRBV5-6 with TRBJ2-5; D may be TRBD2 (6 bases). The CDR3 is 17 residues long. Trimming removed 3 bases from V and 1 base from J, with 19 bases in between. The V gene's germline CDR1 is SGHDT and CDR2 YYEEEE. Filled out from reference TRBV5-6 and TRBJ2-5, the complete variable domain reads DAGVTQSPTHLIKTRGQQVTLRCSPKSGHDTVSWYQQALGQGPQFIFQYYEEEERQRGNFPDRFSGHQFPNYSSELNVNALLLGDSALYLCASSSGSGGPVQETQYFGPGTRLLVL.

This clone was counted a few times. The CDR3 here is CASTTWGVYGYTF. Here the CDR3 DNA reads TGTGCCAGCACCACGTGGGGGGTCTATGGCTACACCTTC. V gene TRBV6-1 combines with J gene TRBJ1-2; D possibly corresponds to TRBD1 (5 bases). This CDR3 is built from 13 residues. Between the trimmed V and J ends, which lost 7 bases and 4 bases, there was a span of 13 bases. The germline gives CDR1 MNHNS, CDR2 SASEGT.

V usage is TRBV4-1 and J usage is TRBJ2-2, with TRBD2 identical over 10 bases. The CDR3 covers 17 residues. CDR1 is MGHRA, CDR2 YSYEKL, per germline. V lost 6 bases, J lost 0 bases, and 7 bases stayed unmatched. The DNA for the CDR3 is TGCGCCAGCAGAGCCATAGCGGGGGGAACGAACACCGGGGAGCTGTTTTTT. This sequence encodes CASRAIAGGTNTGELFF.

The rearrangement uses TRBV5-4 and TRBJ2-7; TRBD2 might be the D (6 bases). The CDR3 extends over 15 amino acids. Germline CDR1 SGHNT, CDR2 YYREEE (reference sequence). Trimming removed 0 bases from V and 7 bases from J, with 17 bases in between. CDR3 in amino acids: CASSLARRGLGEQYF. DNA for the CDR3: TGTGCCAGCAGCTTGGCTAGGCGGGGCCTCGGGGAGCAGTACTTC.

The V gene is TRBV28, the J gene TRBJ2-7; TRBD1 is a possible D gene (8 bases). Looked up from germline, CDR1 is MDHEN and CDR2 is SYDVKM. V was clipped by 5 bases and J by 2 bases, with 16 bases between them. The CDR3 runs 15 residues. DNA of the CDR3: TGTGCCAGCAGTACCCACAGGGGGGGAACCTACGAGCAGTACTTC. Encoded protein: CASSTHRGGTYEQYF.

A note on this clone: Sequence at one end of the junction differs from germline and may be a read error. The genes are TRBV18 and TRBJ2-7, with 8 bases matching TRBD1. The CDR3 is 16 amino acids. Germline CDR1 KGHSH, CDR2 LQKENI. The CDR3 sequence is CASSPRQGLRGYEQYF. Here the CDR3 DNA reads TGTGCCAGCTCTCCACGACAGGGGCTGAGGGGGTACGAGCAGTACTTC.

This chain links TRBV6-6 with TRBJ2-3, with TRBD2 matching over 7 bases. There are 15 residues in the CDR3. J lost 3 bases, V lost 4 bases, and 7 bases had no gene match. Germline CDR1 MNHNY, CDR2 SVGAGI (reference sequence). CDR3 region: CASSWTSSLTDTQYF. CDR3 DNA: TGTGCCAGCAGTTGGACTAGTAGTTTAACAGATACGCAGTATTTT.